The sequence of this T cell receptor beta chain was determined in a study of T cells in tumors after PD-1 blockade. The protocol was immunoSEQ multiplex PCR, while the TCRdb copy is restricted to in-frame clones and leaves out a portion. The sample holds approximately 15,000 clones, roughly 82% seen once. Germline V CDR1 and CDR2: SGHTA, FQGTGA. With 2 bases removed from V and 1 base from J, the gap between germline ends came to 4 bases. This CDR3 spans 13 amino acids. The sample consisted of PBMCs, taken after anti-PD-1 treatment. This TCR derives from a human donor with basal cell carcinoma. V gene TRBV7-3 combines with J gene TRBJ2-3; D call uncertain. The CDR3, as DNA: TGTGCCAGCAGCTTACTGGGCACAGATACGCAGTATTTT. It codes for CASSLLGTDTQYF.